This TCR beta chain is drawn from a study of T cell repertoires in cytomegalovirus infection. TCRdb re-analysed the reads in MiXCR, keeping a single row per CDR3 protein. The data show fewer than 150,000 distinct CDR3 sequences, 30% seen once. This clonotype was observed a few times. Antigen unknown. This CDR3 is built from 15 residues. Germline V gene sequence: CDR1 SGHVS, CDR2 FQNEAQ. The chain has TRBV7-8 and TRBJ2-1; D possibly corresponds to TRBD2 (6 bases). Sequences were derived from CD8+ T cells from cultured PBMCs, sampled from culture after CMV antigen stimulation. The TCR was taken from a human donor in good health (CMV status not recorded). Some clones in this sample may be carry-over from other donors' samples. This CDR3 reads CADQPPGLGSFEQFF. CDR3 DNA: TGTGCTGACCAACCCCCGGGACTCGGATCGTTCGAGCAGTTCTTC.